Following are 5 T cell receptor beta chains from one sample sequenced in a study of blood T cell repertoires in COVID-19. Generated by immunoSEQ multiplex PCR, the TCRdb table keeps only in-frame clones and is missing some. The top ten hold 9.5% to 15% of the sample, which has about 200,000 clones, 65% to 85% seen once. The material sequenced was peripheral blood. These receptors all stem from a human donor in a cohort sampled during active COVID-19.

CDR3 DNA sequence: TGTGCCAGCAGTGCTACAGGGACGGCCAGAACTTTCTTT. Translating gives CASSATGTARTFF. The chain has TRBV2 and TRBJ1-1, with a weak D call TRBD1 (6 bases). The ends were cut back, 4 bases at V and 12 bases at J, with 18 bases in the middle. CDR1 and CDR2 from the germline V gene are SNHLY and FYNNEI. The CDR3 is 13 residues long.

The chain links TRBV5-1 to TRBJ2-7; tentatively, D is TRBD1 (5 bases). From germline, CDR1 is SGHRS and CDR2 YFSETQ. The CDR3 loop spans 15 amino acids. V lost 2 bases and J 2 bases, leaving 14 bases between the germline ends. This CDR3 reads CASSLVGDSTYEQYF. As DNA, the CDR3 is TGCGCCAGCAGCTTAGTCGGCGACAGTACCTACGAGCAGTACTTC.

V gene TRBV2 combines with J gene TRBJ1-2, with TRBD1 as a possible D gene (6 bases). The CDR3 has 13 residues. Germline CDR1 reads SNHLY; CDR2 reads FYNNEI. V gave up 7 bases and J gave up 4 bases, with 13 bases separating them. CDR3 coding DNA: TGTGCCAGCACTGGGGGCAGCGGCTATGGCTACACCTTC. It specifies CASTGGSGYGYTF.

About this clone itself: The junction departs from germline at one end; a sequencing error may be responsible. The chain carries TRBV7-7 and TRBJ2-5; 7 bases agree with TRBD2. The V gene's germline CDR1 is SSHAT and CDR2 FNYEAQ (reference sequence). This CDR3 region has 15 residues. CDR3 DNA sequence: TGTGCTAGCAGCTTATTGGGCGGGGGAGGAGAGACCCAGTACTTC. Protein sequence: CASSLLGGGGETQYF. Full variable domain (outside the CDR3, taken from reference TRBV7-7 and TRBJ2-5): GAGVSQSPRYKVTKRGQDVTLRCDPISSHATLYWYQQALGQGPEFLTYFNYEAQPDKSGLPSDRFSAERPEGSISTLTIQRTEQRDSAMYRCASSLLGGGGETQYFGPGTRLLVL.

The genes are TRBV3-1 (or the pseudogene TRBV3-2) and TRBJ2-3; 8 positions match TRBD2. The V gene end was trimmed by 1 base and the J gene end by 5 bases; junction bases not matched to a gene: 8. The length of the CDR3 is 16 residues. Germline lookup yields CDR1 LGHDT and CDR2 YNNKEL (reference sequence). CDR3 bases: TGTGCCAGCAGCCAAGCCAGCGGGAGTGGGGGAGATACGCAGTATTTT. Its translation: CASSQASGSGGDTQYF.